This T cell receptor (beta chain) was documented in a study of blood T cell repertoires in COVID-19. For the study at large: Sites across the United States, Italy and Spain contributed samples from acute and convalescent COVID-19. The analysed material was cDNA or gDNA that came from T cells, B-cell-depleted T cells, or PBMCs.

There are 13 residues in the CDR3. Germline CDR1 is MNHEY and CDR2 is SMNVEV (reference sequence). With 5 bases removed from V and 5 bases from J, the gap between germline ends came to 12 bases. Authors' processing steps: It was from reference gene primer amplification that nucleated cell counts were estimated. Generated by immunoSEQ multiplex PCR, the TCRdb table keeps only in-frame clones and is missing some. Clone size and the V and J calls come from that table; the DNA yielded D and trimming. The sample has 650,000 to 800,000 clones, about 87% seen once. The rearrangement joins TRBV27 to TRBJ1-2, with a weak D call TRBD1 (6 bases). The sample comprised peripheral blood. The TCR comes from a young woman with acute or convalescent COVID-19. CDR3 nucleotides: TGTGCCAGCAGTCCTGGACAGTTTTATGGCTACACCTTC. This gives the protein CASSPGQFYGYTF.